This record concerns one TCR beta chain sequence. This clonotype was counted a few times. Its antigen specificity is not known. Base qualities are missing; no much larger clone stands one base away. The data derive from a study of T-cell reconstitution after alpha-beta-depleted transplantation in children (dated by TCRdb to about 2016). Some background on the complete study: Using TCR repertoire profiling, the study quantitatively followed how T-cell immune reconstitution unfolded in children after TCRalphabeta/CD19-depleted allogeneic hematopoietic cell transplantation. General findings and caveats noted by the study authors: About two months after transplant, the apparently early recovery of alphabetaT-cell counts reportedly depended on just several hundred clones that had expanded rapidly and came from non-depleted graft cells. In some patients, high TCRbeta diversity at day 60 was attributed to recipient T cells and intrathymic progenitors that had survived conditioning. Hyperexpanded clone frequencies declined over subsequent months; after one year, T-cell counts and TCRbeta diversity were mostly attributed to newly produced T cells.

Library preparation employed PCR. These reads were obtained on an Illumina HiSeq 2500. TCR libraries were prepared with molecular barcoding, using unique molecular identifiers to normalize TCRbeta repertoire quantification. TCRdb itself trimmed the public reads at Q25 with fastp, ran MiXCR and retained productive beta chains. Every entry covers one CDR3 protein and lists the most common genes and DNA from its rows. The sample includes fewer than 550,000 distinct CDR3 sequences, with approximately 10% observed a single time. The ten largest clonotypes hold around 15% of the sample. The intended sense of this specimen's treatment or condition label: allogeneic hematopoietic cell transplantation with graft depleted of TCRalphabeta T cells and CD19 B cells. Transplant recipients were children who received TCRalphabeta/CD19-depleted allogeneic hematopoietic cell grafts. The CDR3 runs 15 amino acids, cysteine and phenylalanine included. Of the read, only the CDR3 DNA is kept; its 45 bases are in frame from base 1. Via the germline V gene (reference sequence), CDR1 is SEHNR and CDR2 FQNEAQ. V has 6 bases trimmed and J has 8 bases trimmed; junction bases matching no gene number 10.

This chain is built from TRBV7-9 and TRBJ2-1; 10 central bases correspond to TRBD2. The TCR comes from a female patient aged 2-9 years who had a stem cell transplant for aplastic anemia, so the T cells may come from the graft donor. The sequencing used PBMCs, mostly from graft donor cells, collected 180 days after TCRalphabeta/CD19-depleted stem cell transplant. The DNA reads TGTGCCAGCAGTTGGGGGAGCGGGAGGGGGGATGAGCAGTTCTTC. Its translation reads: CASSWGSGRGDEQFF.